The 21 T cell receptor beta chains listed next were all sequenced from one sample in a study of blood T cell repertoires in COVID-19. Profiling relied on immunoSEQ multiplex PCR, and the TCRdb table lists in-frame clones only, not all of them. The table records approximately 93,000 clones, 85% to 90% of them present only once. Sequenced material: peripheral blood. These receptors all stem from a human donor in a cohort sampled during active COVID-19.

The chain combines TRBV7-9 with TRBJ2-1, with D possibly being TRBD2 (6 bases). Trimming shortened V by 5 bases and J by 4 bases, and 15 bases separated the two germline ends. The germline CDR1 and CDR2 sequences are SEHNR and FQNEAQ (reference sequence). The CDR3 spans 15 residues. CDR3 coding DNA: TGTGCCAGCAGCCCCCGGGACTTAAGTTACAATGAGCAGTTCTTC. Translated, it gives CASSPRDLSYNEQFF. Variable domain in full (rest from reference TRBV7-9 and TRBJ2-1): DTGVSQNPRHKITKRGQNVTFRCDPISEHNRLYWYRQTLGQGPEFLTYFQNEAQLEKSRLLSDRFSAERPKGSFSTLEIQRTEQGDSAMYLCASSPRDLSYNEQFFGPGTRLTVL.

The sample holds one count of this clone. The chain employs TRBV4-2 and TRBJ1-1; maybe TRBD1 (5 bases). Trimming took 4 bases from V and 2 from J, leaving 14 bases between them. Germline CDR1 and CDR2: LGHNA and YNFKEQ. The CDR3 is made up of 15 amino acids. The CDR3 sequence is CASSPRQGTNTEAFF. In DNA form, the CDR3 reads TGTGCCAGCAGCCCACGCCAAGGGACTAACACTGAAGCTTTCTTT.

V usage is TRBV9 and J usage is TRBJ2-1, with D possibly being TRBD2 (5 bases). CDR1 and CDR2 from the germline V gene are SGDLS and YYNGEE. This CDR3 is built from 16 residues. V dropped 3 bases and J dropped 0 bases, with 13 bases sitting between them. This CDR3 reads CASSGGPASSYNEQFF. CDR3 nucleotide sequence: TGTGCCAGCAGCGGCGGGCCAGCCAGCTCCTACAATGAGCAGTTCTTC.

The rearrangement links TRBV28 to TRBJ1-1, with D unclear. V lost 3 bases and J lost 6, with 5 bases in between. CDR1 MDHEN and CDR2 SYDVKM come from the germline V gene. The CDR3 sequence is 11 residues long. In nucleotides, the CDR3 is TGTGCCAGCAGTTTTGAGGCTGAAGCTTTCTTT. Its protein is CASSFEAEAFF. Full variable domain (remainder filled in from reference TRBV28 and TRBJ1-1): DVKVTQSSRYLVKRTGEKVFLECVQDMDHENMFWYRQDPGLGLRLIYFSYDVKMKEKGDIPEGYSVSREKKERFSLILESASTNQTSMYLCASSFEAEAFFGQGTRLTVV.

This chain links TRBV9 with TRBJ1-2; maybe TRBD1 (5 bases). Trimming took off 0 bases at V and 4 bases at J, with 10 bases between the two ends. In germline, CDR1 is SGDLS, CDR2 YYNGEE. CDR3 length equals 14 residues. The CDR3 loop reads CASSVVEGSYGYTF. CDR3 nucleotides: TGTGCCAGCAGCGTAGTGGAGGGGAGCTATGGCTACACCTTC.

The chain is built from TRBV28 and TRBJ2-1; D may be TRBD2 (5 bases). The germline gives CDR1 MDHEN, CDR2 SYDVKM. The CDR3 has 17 amino acids. Trimming cost V 5 bases and J 7 bases, with 24 bases left between them. CDR3 sequence (DNA): TGTGCCAGCAGTCGCCCATCACTAGTGGGGATAGGGAATGAGCAGTTCTTC. It yields the protein CASSRPSLVGIGNEQFF. Based on the CDR3 plus reference TRBV28 and TRBJ2-1, the full variable domain is DVKVTQSSRYLVKRTGEKVFLECVQDMDHENMFWYRQDPGLGLRLIYFSYDVKMKEKGDIPEGYSVSREKKERFSLILESASTNQTSMYLCASSRPSLVGIGNEQFFGPGTRLTVL.

The genes are TRBV19 and TRBJ2-1; 10 bases map to TRBD2. The CDR3 totals 14 residues. The V segment lost 8 bases and the J segment 7 bases; nucleotides outside the gene matches: 8. The V gene's germline CDR1 is LNHDA and CDR2 SQIVND (reference sequence). The CDR3 DNA follows: TGTGCCAGTTGTCTAGCGGGAGAGGGGAATGAGCAGTTCTTC. Translating gives CASCLAGEGNEQFF.

Only a few counts were recorded for this clone. The genes are TRBV28 and TRBJ1-1; 8 bases match TRBD1. The germline CDR1 and CDR2 sequences are MDHEN and SYDVKM. Losses at the gene ends were 3 bases for V and 10 bases for J; bases not matched to a gene: 4. The CDR3 totals 12 residues. The CDR3 region is CASSFQGTGAFF. CDR3 sequence (DNA): TGTGCCAGCAGTTTCCAGGGGACAGGAGCTTTCTTT.

CDR3 loop: CASSTGGADKNIQYF. The CDR3 DNA reads TGTGCCAGCAGTACAGGGGGCGCGGACAAAAACATTCAGTACTTC. This chain links TRBV28 with TRBJ2-4; 9 positions match TRBD1. V shed 5 bases and J 3 bases; nucleotides not matched to a gene: 5. This CDR3 region has 15 residues. From germline, CDR1 is MDHEN and CDR2 SYDVKM.

This clone was detected only a few times. V gene TRBV27 combines with J gene TRBJ2-7, with D perhaps TRBD1 (6 bases). Germline V gene data show CDR1 as MNHEY and CDR2 as SMNVEV (reference sequence). The CDR3 covers 12 residues. The V gene lost 6 bases and the J gene lost 5 bases, with 11 bases spanning the gap. The CDR3 bases are TGTGCCAGCAGACTCAGGGGCAACGAGCAGTACTTC. Its protein is CASRLRGNEQYF.

The genes are TRBV13 and TRBJ2-6; TRBD1 matches at 9 bases. The V and J ends lost 5 bases and 1 base, in that order; junction bases with no gene match: 3. CDR3 size: 16 residues. Germline assignment: CDR1 PRHDT and CDR2 FYEKMQ (reference sequence). The CDR3 sequence is CASSEGQGSGANVLTF. CDR3 coding DNA: TGTGCCAGCAGCGAGGGACAGGGATCTGGGGCCAACGTCCTGACTTTC. Looking up the rest from reference TRBV13 and TRBJ2-6 gives the full variable domain: AAGVIQSPRHLIKEKRETATLKCYPIPRHDTVYWYQQGPGQDPQFLISFYEKMQSDKGSIPDRFSAQQFSDYHSELNMSSLELGDSALYFCASSEGQGSGANVLTFGAGSRLTVL.

Sample share makes this clone medium-sized. V is TRBV7-3 and J is TRBJ1-2; perhaps TRBD1 as D (5 bases). This CDR3 spans 15 amino acids. The V and J ends lost 5 bases and 4 bases respectively, with 17 bases between them. Germline-derived CDR1 and CDR2 are SGHTA and FQGTGA. CDR3 nucleotides: TGTGCCAGCAGCCCCTCGGGGACTGGGACCTATGGCTACACCTTC. Protein product: CASSPSGTGTYGYTF. The full variable domain, its missing parts supplied by reference TRBV7-3 and TRBJ1-2, is GAGVSQTPSNKVTEKGKYVELRCDPISGHTALYWYRQSLGQGPEFLIYFQGTGAADDSGLPNDRFFAVRPEGSVSTLKIQRTERGDSAVYLCASSPSGTGTYGYTFGSGTRLTVV.

As concerns this clone: Additional DNA sequences in this sample encode the identical CDR3. The chain carries TRBV6-6 and TRBJ1-4, with TRBD1 as a possible D gene (5 bases). This CDR3 is 15 amino acids long. V dropped 5 bases and J dropped 2 bases, with 12 bases sitting between them. Germline CDR1 is MNHNY and CDR2 is SVGAGI (reference sequence). The DNA of the CDR3 is TGTGCCAGCAGTGACCAGGGATTCACTAATGAAAAACTGTTTTTT. Protein product: CASSDQGFTNEKLFF.

The chain links TRBV6-5 to TRBJ2-1; weak D call: TRBD2 (5 bases). CDR1 is MNHEY and CDR2 is SVGAGI in the germline V gene. Trimming pared 5 bases from V and 8 bases from J, leaving 16 bases between. This CDR3 comprises 14 residues. The CDR3 DNA reads TGTGCCAGCAGTCCCCGCGGGCTAGGCGATGAGCAGTTCTTC. This gives the protein CASSPRGLGDEQFF.

Of note for this clone: One junction end disagrees with the germline gene, perhaps due to a read error. The rearrangement links TRBV10-3 to TRBJ2-3; TRBD1 matches at 8 bases. This CDR3 spans 14 amino acids. CDR1 ENHRY and CDR2 SYGVKD come from the germline V gene. CDR3 region: CASSGQGARDTQYF. The CDR3 DNA follows: TGTGCCAGCAGTGGGCAGGGGGCGAGAGATACGCAGTATTTT.

This clone showed up just once. The J gene is TRBJ1-5, the V gene TRBV5-4, with 8 bases aligning to TRBD1. The CDR3 contains 15 residues. Unmatched junction bases numbered 6, after V lost 1 base and J lost 6 bases. Germline V CDR1 and CDR2: SGHNT, YYREEE (reference sequence). Here the CDR3 reads CASSLWGRGPQPQHF. As DNA, the CDR3 is TGTGCCAGCAGCTTGTGGGGCAGGGGGCCTCAGCCCCAGCATTTT.

This clone has only a few counts. The chain has TRBV6-1 and TRBJ1-2, with 8 bases that match TRBD1. The CDR3 consists of 13 residues. V trimming: 1 base; J trimming: 6 bases; junction bases outside the gene matches: 1. Germline CDR1 reads MNHNS; CDR2 reads SASEGT. CDR3 bases: TGTGCCAGCAGTGAAGGGACAGGGAATGGCTACACCTTC. Protein: CASSEGTGNGYTF.

This sequence joins TRBV5-6 and TRBJ1-5; TRBD1 matches 10 bases. The germline CDR1 and CDR2 sequences are SGHDT and YYEEEE. V lost 1 base and J lost 3; bases outside the gene matches: 4. The CDR3 runs 16 residues. The CDR3 DNA is TGTGCCAGCAGCTTGCGGGACAGGGGACCCAATCAGCCCCAGCATTTT. This gives the protein CASSLRDRGPNQPQHF.

The V call is TRBV27, the J call TRBJ1-1; 11 bases line up with TRBD1. This CDR3 region has 17 residues. J gave up 4 bases and V 1 base, and 8 bases lay outside the gene matches. CDR1 is MNHEY and CDR2 is SMNVEV in the germline V gene (reference sequence). CDR3 DNA sequence: TGTGCCAGCAGTTTATTGGGGACAGGGGGGACGGTCACTGAAGCTTTCTTT. Its translation: CASSLLGTGGTVTEAFF.

V gene TRBV5-1 combines with J gene TRBJ2-1; D gene ambiguous. Germline V CDR1 and CDR2: SGHRS, YFSETQ. Trimming removed 1 base from V and 1 base from J, with 15 bases in between. The CDR3 length is 17 residues. The CDR3 protein is CASSLTRRDVSYNEQFF. CDR3 sequence (DNA): TGCGCCAGCAGCTTGACGAGGCGAGATGTGTCCTACAATGAGCAGTTCTTC.

The chain uses TRBV7-2 and TRBJ2-7; 9 bases agree with TRBD2. Germline V gene data show CDR1 as SGHTA and CDR2 as FQGNSA. The CDR3 totals 16 residues. With 4 bases clipped from V and 5 bases from J, the junction kept 12 bases outside the gene matches. This CDR3 is CASSSQGGGRANEQYF. DNA for the CDR3: TGTGCCAGCAGCTCCCAGGGCGGCGGGAGGGCTAACGAGCAGTACTTC.